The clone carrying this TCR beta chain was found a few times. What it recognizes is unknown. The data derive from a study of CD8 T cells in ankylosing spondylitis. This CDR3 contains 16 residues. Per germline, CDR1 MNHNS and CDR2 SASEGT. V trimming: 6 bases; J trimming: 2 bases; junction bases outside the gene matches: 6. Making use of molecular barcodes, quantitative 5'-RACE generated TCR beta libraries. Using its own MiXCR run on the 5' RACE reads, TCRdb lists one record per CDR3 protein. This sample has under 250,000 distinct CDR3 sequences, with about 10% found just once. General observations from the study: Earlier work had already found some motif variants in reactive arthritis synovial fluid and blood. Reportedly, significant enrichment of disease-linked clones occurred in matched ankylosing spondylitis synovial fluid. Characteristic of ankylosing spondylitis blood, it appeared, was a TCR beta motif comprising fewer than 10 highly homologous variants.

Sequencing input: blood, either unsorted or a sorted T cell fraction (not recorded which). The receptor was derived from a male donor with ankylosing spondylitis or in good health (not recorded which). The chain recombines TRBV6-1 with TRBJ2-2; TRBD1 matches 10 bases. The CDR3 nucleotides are TGTGCCAGCAGATCCGACAGGGGGCATAACACCGGGGAGCTGTTTTTT. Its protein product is CASRSDRGHNTGELFF.